The T cell receptor (beta chain) described here comes from a study of identical twins. A single record per CDR3 protein comes from TCRdb applying MiXCR to the 5' RACE reads. The top ten hold 0.95% to 1% of the sample, which has about 500,000 distinct CDR3 sequences, about 13% seen once. The CDR3 is 15 amino acids. The trim removed 1 base at V and 6 bases at J, leaving 8 bases unmatched. The same sample was also used in a study of yellow fever vaccine responses in identical twins.

The V call is TRBV5-7, the J call TRBJ2-3; 7 bases map to TRBD1. TRBV5-7 qualifies as an ORF whose function is uncertain. The sequenced material came from CD4+ T cells sorted from blood. This receptor was obtained from a woman between 18 and 29 years old in good health. In nucleotides, the CDR3 is TGTGCCAGCAGCTTGATCCAGGGGGTGGTGGATACGCAGTATTTT. It codes for CASSLIQGVVDTQYF.